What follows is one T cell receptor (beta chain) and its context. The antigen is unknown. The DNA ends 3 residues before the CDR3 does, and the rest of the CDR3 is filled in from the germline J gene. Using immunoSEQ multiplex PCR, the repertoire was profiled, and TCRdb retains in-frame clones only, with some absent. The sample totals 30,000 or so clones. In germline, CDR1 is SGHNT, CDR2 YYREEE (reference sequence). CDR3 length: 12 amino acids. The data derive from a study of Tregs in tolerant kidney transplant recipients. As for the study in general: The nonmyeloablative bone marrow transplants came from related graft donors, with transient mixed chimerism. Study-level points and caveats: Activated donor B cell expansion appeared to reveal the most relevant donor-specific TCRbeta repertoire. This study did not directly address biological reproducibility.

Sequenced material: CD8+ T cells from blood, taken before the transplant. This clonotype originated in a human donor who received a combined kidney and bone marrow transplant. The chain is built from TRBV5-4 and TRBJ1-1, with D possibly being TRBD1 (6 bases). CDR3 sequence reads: CASSLGGFEAFF. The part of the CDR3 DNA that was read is TGTGCCAGCAGCCTAGGGGGTTTCGAA.